What follows describes a single T cell receptor (beta chain). Data came from immunoSEQ multiplex PCR; TCRdb stores just in-frame clones and leaves some out. The sample has more than 95,000 clones, around nine tenths seen once. CD3+CD4+ and CD3+CD8+ cells were FACS-sorted from thawed unstimulated PBMCs. CDR3 length: 17 residues. The V gene lost 5 bases and the J gene lost 1 base, with 19 bases spanning the gap. The germline gives CDR1 SGHTA, CDR2 FQGNSA. The entry originates in a study of T cell clones after liver transplantation. For the study at large: At least one year of complete immunosuppression withdrawal without enzymes over twice normal defined tolerance.

Here the sequenced sample was CD4+ T cells from blood, taken 12 months after liver transplant. The TCR comes from a human patient who received a liver transplant. Some T cells could come from the graft donor. The chain carries TRBV7-2 and TRBJ2-3, with D possibly called TRBD1 or TRBD2 (6 bases each). The CDR3 DNA follows: TGTGCCAGCAGCCGCCGTGGGGGGCTTGGTGGCACAGATACGCAGTATTTT. Its protein is CASSRRGGLGGTDTQYF.